This T cell receptor (beta chain) was captured by sequencing in a study of cytomegalovirus exposure and HLA in healthy donors. The CDR3 is made up of 14 amino acids. With 3 bases removed from V and 0 bases from J, the gap between germline ends came to 8 bases. The V gene's germline CDR1 is SGHVS and CDR2 FQNEAQ. Assay used: immunoSEQ multiplex PCR; TCRdb lists only in-frame clones, some missing. The sample has approximately 170,000 clones; roughly 89% are singletons. The chain recombines TRBV7-8 with TRBJ1-1; D is possibly TRBD1 (5 bases). This clonotype was sampled from a woman under 30 in good health and CMV-seropositive. Sequenced input: PBMCs. The CDR3 sequence is CASSFRGLNTEAFF. Written as DNA, the CDR3 is TGTGCCAGCAGCTTTCGGGGGTTGAACACTGAAGCTTTCTTT.